These 28 T cell receptor beta chains share one sample of origin, sequenced in a study of post-analysis software for immune sequencing data. Study outcomes and limitations: The five TRBV segments detected at higher frequency in patients than in controls included TRBV5-6, TRBV5-1 and TRBV20-1.

TCR beta cDNA libraries included unique molecular identifiers. MiXCR, applied by TCRdb to the PCR reads, yields one record per CDR3 protein. Among around 700,000 distinct CDR3 sequences listed, over 45% were seen once. Which antigens these TCRs recognize remains unknown. The sequencing input was blood. The origin of the receptors is a girl under 10 years old with multiple sclerosis.

This chain links TRBV12-3 or TRBV12-4 with TRBJ2-1; 10 nucleotides align to TRBD1. Trimming cost V 5 bases and J 8 bases; bases outside gene matches: 12. CDR3 length equals 16 residues. In nucleotides, the CDR3 is TGTGCCAGCAGTCTATTTCGGGACAGGGGAATGCATGAGCAGTTCTTC. Its protein product is CASSLFRDRGMHEQFF.

This clonotype was seen a single time. The J gene is TRBJ2-1, the V gene TRBV5-1, with 12 bases identical to TRBD2. Germline V gene lookup returns CDR1 SGHRS and CDR2 YFSETQ. V lost 0 bases and J lost 9; bases outside the gene matches: 7. This CDR3 spans 16 amino acids. The CDR3 region is CASSLASLAGGSEQFF. The CDR3 DNA is TGCGCCAGCAGCTTGGCCTCACTAGCGGGGGGCAGTGAGCAGTTCTTC.

This clonotype was seen once. J is TRBJ2-1 and V is TRBV6-1, with TRBD1 as a possible D gene (6 bases). Germline V lookup: CDR1 MNHNS, CDR2 SASEGT. The CDR3 extends over 13 amino acids. Trimming cost V 8 bases and J 6 bases, with 14 bases left between them. The CDR3 DNA reads as TGTGCCAGCCCCGGGACACCGTCCAATGAGCAGTTCTTC. Translation: CASPGTPSNEQFF.

This rearrangement joins TRBV4-2 to TRBJ2-4; TRBD2 matches 11 bases. The germline V gene has CDR1 LGHNA and CDR2 YNFKEQ. The CDR3 sequence is 19 residues long. Trimming took 0 bases from V and 7 from J; bases not matched to a gene: 14. CDR3 in amino acids: CASSQDWGLAGGETNIQYF. As DNA, the CDR3 is TGTGCCAGCAGCCAAGATTGGGGGCTAGCGGGAGGAGAGACGAACATTCAGTACTTC.

About this clonotype itself: At one boundary the junction diverges from the germline segment, which might be a read error. Here the CDR3 DNA reads TGTGCCAGCAACCAAGGTCCAGGGGGAGGTATTGGCTACACCTTC. Translating gives CASNQGPGGGIGYTF. This chain joins TRBV4-2 and TRBJ1-2; TRBD1 matches at 7 bases. Germline V gene data show CDR1 as LGHNA and CDR2 as YNFKEQ. The CDR3 runs 15 residues.

The V gene is TRBV14, the J gene TRBJ2-1; D gene uncertain. The germline gives CDR1 SGHDN, CDR2 FVKESK. Trimming removed 1 base at V and 7 bases at J, with 11 bases between. The length of the CDR3 is 14 residues. As DNA, the CDR3 is TGTGCCAGCAGCCAAGGCAGTCCCGAAAATGAGCAGTTCTTC. Its protein is CASSQGSPENEQFF.

This chain links TRBV7-2 with TRBJ2-3; D may be TRBD2 (7 bases). The CDR3 loop spans 15 amino acids. The germline V gene encodes CDR1 SGHTA and CDR2 FQGNSA. V lost 2 bases to trimming and J lost 5 bases, with 14 bases between them. The CDR3 sequence: CASSLPEGGIDTQYF. The CDR3 DNA sequence: TGTGCCAGCAGCTTACCTGAGGGGGGGATAGATACGCAGTATTTT.

J is TRBJ1-5 and V is TRBV3-1; D not certain. This CDR3 has 15 amino acids. V lost 2 bases to trimming and J lost 0 bases, with 8 bases between them. Germline assignment: CDR1 LGHDT and CDR2 YNNKEL (reference sequence). The chain's CDR3 is CASSQTRNSNQPQHF. For the CDR3, the DNA is TGTGCCAGCAGCCAAACACGGAATAGCAATCAGCCCCAGCATTTT.

The CDR3 region has the DNA TGTCGCTGGCTAAGGAGACTAGCCTATTTCGAGCAGTTCTTC. This encodes CRWLRRLAYFEQFF. The chain carries TRBV7-4 and TRBJ2-1; 7 bases match TRBD2. The CDR3 runs 14 residues. CDR1 and CDR2 (germline): SGHVT, SQSDAQ.

This clonotype showed up just a few times. The CDR3 sequence: CASSYSSRRDKEYF. CDR3 coding DNA: TGTGCCAGCAGTTACTCGAGCAGGCGGGACAAGGAGTATTTT. The rearrangement uses TRBV6-5 and TRBJ2-3; D may be TRBD1 or TRBD2 (6 bases each). Germline V gene sequence: CDR1 MNHEY, CDR2 SVGAGI. Trimming removed 0 bases at V and 13 bases at J, with 17 bases between. The CDR3 runs 14 residues.

The chain joins TRBV7-2 to TRBJ2-6, with TRBD2 as a possible D gene (5 bases). From germline, CDR1 is SGHTA and CDR2 FQGNSA. The CDR3 is 18 amino acids. The germline V and J ends were trimmed by 2 bases and 1 base, with 15 bases remaining between them. The CDR3 spells CASSLMFPGRSGANVLTF. The CDR3 nucleotides read TGTGCCAGCAGCTTAATGTTTCCGGGGAGATCTGGGGCCAACGTCCTGACTTTC.

The chain's CDR3 is CASSSPGLGYGYTF. Here the CDR3 DNA reads TGTGCCAGCAGTTCTCCAGGATTGGGCTATGGCTACACCTTC. The chain is built from TRBV6-2 or TRBV6-3 and TRBJ1-2; D is ambiguous. The CDR3 runs to 14 residues. Per the germline V gene, CDR1 is MNHEY and CDR2 is SVGEGT. V was cut by 4 bases and J by 4 bases, with 13 bases left in between.

This clonotype was picked up a small number of times. The CDR3 DNA is TGTGCCATCAGTGAGTCGACGAGGGTCCAAGAGACCCAGTACTTC. Its translation is CAISESTRVQETQYF. The V gene is TRBV10-3, the J gene TRBJ2-5, with D perhaps matching TRBD2 (5 bases). Germline values: CDR1 ENHRY, CDR2 SYGVKD. The V gene lost 0 bases and the J gene lost 1 base, with 9 bases spanning the gap. The CDR3 is 15 residues long.

This clonotype was found once. This chain uses TRBV18 with TRBJ2-1; 7 bases are shared with TRBD2. CDR3 length: 15 residues. Trimming at V came to 2 bases and at J to 7 bases, leaving 8 bases not matched to a gene. CDR1 KGHSH and CDR2 LQKENI come from the germline V gene. The CDR3 reads CASSPEAGVGNEQFF. CDR3 nucleotides: TGTGCCAGCTCACCAGAGGCGGGAGTGGGGAATGAGCAGTTCTTC.

The chain joins TRBV10-3 to TRBJ2-1; TRBD2 matches 14 bases. V lost 4 bases to trimming and J lost 8 bases; unmatched junction nucleotides: 7. This CDR3 contains 16 residues. Germline lookup yields CDR1 ENHRY and CDR2 SYGVKD. The CDR3 DNA follows: TGTGCCATCAGTGGACTAGCGGGAGGGCCGCTCGATGAGCAGTTCTTC. It codes for CAISGLAGGPLDEQFF.

The CDR3 loop is CASSLKRGGWYNEQFF. The CDR3 DNA is TGTGCCAGCAGCTTGAAAAGGGGCGGGTGGTACAATGAGCAGTTCTTC. This rearrangement joins TRBV5-5 to TRBJ2-1; the D call may be TRBD1 or TRBD2 (5 bases each). The CDR3 consists of 16 residues. From germline, CDR1 is SGHKS and CDR2 YYEKEE (reference sequence). Trimming cost V 1 base and J 4 bases, with 15 bases left between them.

This clonotype was detected only a few times. J is TRBJ1-1 and V is TRBV29-1; perhaps TRBD1 as D (6 bases). The CDR3 extends over 16 amino acids. Germline CDR1 reads SQVTM; CDR2 reads ANQGSEA. V was trimmed by 4 bases and J by 1 base, leaving 19 bases between them. Here the CDR3 reads CSVVFAVGGANTEAFF. CDR3 sequence (DNA): TGCAGCGTTGTGTTCGCGGTCGGGGGGGCGAACACTGAAGCTTTCTTT.

This chain connects TRBV20-1 to TRBJ2-5; 12 bases are a match to TRBD2. TRBJ2-7 explains the end of the DNA better; the J call may be wrong. Germline assignment: CDR1 DFQATT and CDR2 SNEGSKA (reference sequence). The CDR3 loop spans 15 amino acids. The DNA for the CDR3 is TGCAGTGCTAGAGTCACTAGCGGGAGGTGGGGCGAGCAGTACTTC. Translating it yields CSARVTSGRWGEQYF.

This chain joins TRBV7-2 and TRBJ2-3; D is undetermined. V was pared by 6 bases and J by 5 bases, with 12 bases between. Germline V CDR1 and CDR2: SGHTA, FQGNSA. The CDR3 length is 13 residues. CDR3 protein: CASRLPPGDTQYF. In nucleotides, the CDR3 is TGTGCCAGCAGGCTTCCGCCCGGAGATACGCAGTATTTT.

Written as DNA, the CDR3 is TGTGCCAGCAGCTTGGGACAGGGGGGACTTAAGGACGAGCAGTACTTC. Its protein product is CASSLGQGGLKDEQYF. V usage is TRBV7-6 and J usage is TRBJ2-1; 11 positions agree with TRBD1. The end of the DNA aligns better with TRBJ2-7, so the J call may be wrong. The CDR3 is made up of 16 amino acids. Germline V gene data show CDR1 as SGHVS and CDR2 as FNYEAQ.

The chain uses TRBV11-3 and TRBJ2-3, with a weak D call TRBD1 (6 bases). This CDR3 spans 14 amino acids. Trimming removed 7 bases at V and 4 bases at J, with 15 bases between. Germline loops: CDR1 SGHNT, CDR2 YENEEA. As DNA, the CDR3 is TGTGCCAGCACCACAGGGATGGGTTCAGATACGCAGTATTTT. Amino acid sequence: CASTTGMGSDTQYF.

This clonotype was recorded a few times. The chain couples TRBV5-1 to TRBJ2-5, with 8 bases that match TRBD2. The CDR3 totals 14 residues. The germline V gene encodes CDR1 SGHRS and CDR2 YFSETQ. V gave up 4 bases and J gave up 1 base; unmatched junction bases: 3. The CDR3 DNA follows: TGCGCCAGCAGCCCGGGAGGGGTCCAAGAGACCCAGTACTTC. This translates into CASSPGGVQETQYF. The complete variable domain, with remaining parts taken from reference TRBV5-1 and TRBJ2-5, reads KAGVTQTPRYLIKTRGQQVTLSCSPISGHRSVSWYQQTPGQGLQFLFEYFSETQRNKGNFPGRFSGRQFSNSRSEMNVSTLELGDSALYLCASSPGGVQETQYFGPGTRLLVL.

CDR3 DNA: TGTGCCAGCAGCCAAGAAACTGCACAGGGCTATGGCTACACCTTC. This gives the protein CASSQETAQGYGYTF. The rearrangement joins TRBV4-2 to TRBJ1-2; D is possibly TRBD1 (6 bases). The germline V and J ends were trimmed by 0 bases and 4 bases, with 12 bases remaining between them. Looked up from germline, CDR1 is LGHNA and CDR2 is YNFKEQ. This CDR3 has 15 residues.

This clonotype was observed a few times. The CDR3 loop reads CAISESRGRDTQYF. The CDR3 nucleotides read TGTGCCATCAGTGAGTCCAGGGGGCGCGATACGCAGTATTTT. V usage is TRBV10-3 and J usage is TRBJ2-3; the match to TRBD1 covers 8 bases. V trimming: 0 bases; J trimming: 6 bases; junction bases outside the gene matches: 2. CDR1 and CDR2 (germline): ENHRY, SYGVKD. This CDR3 contains 14 residues.

The rearrangement links TRBV11-2 to TRBJ2-3, with D unclear. CDR1 and CDR2 from the germline V gene are SGHAT and FQNNGV. V was cut by 1 base and J by 1 base, with 12 bases left in between. The CDR3 has 16 residues. The CDR3 reads CASSLGATQGTDTQYF. Here the CDR3 DNA reads TGTGCCAGCAGCTTAGGTGCCACGCAGGGCACAGATACGCAGTATTTT.

This clonotype was recorded a few times. The chain has TRBV6-6 and TRBJ1-1; D possibly corresponds to TRBD1 (5 bases). Germline CDR1 and CDR2: MNHNY and SVGAGI (reference sequence). Between the trimmed V and J ends, which lost 2 bases and 4 bases, there was a span of 17 bases. There are 16 residues in the CDR3. The CDR3 coding sequence is TGTGCCAGCAGTTACGGGAACGACTGGGGGGTCACTGAAGCTTTCTTT. It translates to CASSYGNDWGVTEAFF.

Written as DNA, the CDR3 is TGTGCCAGCAGAACAGGGACCCACAATGAGCAGTTCTTC. Translating gives CASRTGTHNEQFF. The chain recombines TRBV2 with TRBJ2-1, with a tentative D call TRBD1 (6 bases). This CDR3 is 13 amino acids long. Trimming cost V 6 bases and J 5 bases, with 11 bases left between them. Germline CDR1 reads SNHLY; CDR2 reads FYNNEI.

The chain combines TRBV6-2 or TRBV6-3 with TRBJ2-1, with 13 positions matching TRBD2. CDR3 length: 18 amino acids. V was pared by 4 bases and J by 5 bases, with 11 bases of the junction left unmatched. The germline V gene has CDR1 MNHEY and CDR2 SVGEGT. CDR3 in amino acids: CASSWGRLAGGPHNEQFF. The DNA for the CDR3 is TGTGCCAGCAGTTGGGGCCGACTAGCGGGAGGTCCCCACAATGAGCAGTTCTTC.